One and the same sample provided the 26 T cell receptor beta chains below, sequenced in a study of T cell repertoires in cytomegalovirus infection. TCRdb re-derived calls from the reads in MiXCR, one entry per CDR3 protein. The table records 300,000 to 400,000 distinct CDR3 sequences, around a tenth of them present only once. Sequencing used PBMCs. The receptor source for this set is a human donor in good health (CMV status not recorded). Some clones in this sample may be carry-over from other donors' samples.

At least ten counts were recorded for this clonotype. The V call is TRBV7-2, the J call TRBJ1-6, with D perhaps TRBD1 (6 bases). Trimming shortened V by 5 bases and J by 8 bases, and 16 bases separated the two germline ends. Germline CDR1 is SGHTA and CDR2 is FQGNSA. The CDR3 contains 15 residues. The CDR3 bases are TGTGCCAGCAGCCCGGCCCAGGGGACCCATTCACCCCTCCACTTT. Its translation: CASSPAQGTHSPLHF.

The chain is built from TRBV2 and TRBJ2-4, with D maybe TRBD1 (6 bases). V was pared by 9 bases and J by 1 base, with 13 bases between. Germline V CDR1 and CDR2: SNHLY, FYNNEI. The CDR3 loop spans 14 amino acids. The DNA for the CDR3 is TGTGCCAGAGGACAGCCGGGGGCCAAAAACATTCAGTACTTC. Translated, it gives CARGQPGAKNIQYF.

The gene calls are TRBV11-2 and TRBJ1-2; TRBD1 matches at 11 bases. V was pared by 4 bases and J by 4 bases, with 5 bases of the junction left unmatched. CDR3 length: 15 amino acids. CDR1 and CDR2 (germline): SGHAT, FQNNGV. CDR3 sequence (DNA): TGTGCCAGCAGCTCCCCGGACAGGGGGCTCTATGGCTACACCTTC. The encoded protein is CASSSPDRGLYGYTF.

This clonotype turned up a few times. This chain connects TRBV7-8 to TRBJ1-6; a weak D match, TRBD1 (6 bases). The V end was cut by 6 bases, the J end by 9 bases, with 24 bases between. The CDR3 is 17 residues long. Germline V gives CDR1 SGHVS, CDR2 FQNEAQ. In nucleotides, the CDR3 is TGTGCCAGCAGTAAAGAAACCGGGACACCGCCGATTTCACCCCTCCACTTT. It is translated as CASSKETGTPPISPLHF. The complete variable domain, with remaining parts taken from reference TRBV7-8 and TRBJ1-6, reads GAGVSQSPRYKVAKRGQDVALRCDPISGHVSLFWYQQALGQGPEFLTYFQNEAQLDKSGLPSDRFFAERPEGSVSTLKIQRTQQEDSAVYLCASSKETGTPPISPLHFGNGTRLTVT.

This clonotype was seen only a few times. This chain connects TRBV12-5 to TRBJ2-1; TRBD2 aligns across 13 bases. V lost 0 bases to trimming and J lost 7 bases; unmatched junction nucleotides: 6. The germline CDR1 and CDR2 sequences are LGHNT and FRNRAP. This CDR3 has 17 residues. The CDR3 sequence: CASGLVLAGGPLNEQFF. CDR3 coding DNA: TGTGCTAGTGGTTTGGTACTAGCGGGAGGGCCATTGAATGAGCAGTTCTTC.

The chain combines TRBV12-3 or TRBV12-4 with TRBJ1-5; 7 nucleotides align to TRBD1. CDR3 length: 15 amino acids. With V trimmed by 5 bases and J by 4 bases, 8 bases remained unmatched. The CDR3 loop is CASSPPGTENQPQHF. As DNA, the CDR3 is TGTGCCAGCAGTCCTCCCGGGACAGAAAATCAGCCCCAGCATTTT.

This clonotype was counted many times. The chain carries TRBV28 and TRBJ2-3, with 7 bases matching TRBD2. CDR1 is MDHEN and CDR2 is SYDVKM in the germline V gene. V trimming: 3 bases; J trimming: 6 bases; junction bases outside the gene matches: 6. The CDR3 runs to 14 residues. The CDR3 loop is CASSLWQGGDTQYF. CDR3 sequence (DNA): TGTGCCAGCAGTTTGTGGCAGGGAGGGGATACGCAGTATTTT.

This clonotype was seen many times. The V and J genes are TRBV27 and TRBJ2-7; the match to TRBD1 covers 9 bases. V lost 2 bases to trimming and J lost 5 bases; unmatched junction nucleotides: 10. CDR1 and CDR2 from the germline V gene are MNHEY and SMNVEV (reference sequence). CDR3 length: 16 amino acids. The CDR3 sequence: CASSLNSGTGLHEQYF. CDR3 sequence (DNA): TGTGCCAGCAGTTTAAACTCCGGGACAGGGTTACACGAGCAGTACTTC.

In this sample, this clonotype turned up many times. The chain uses TRBV19 and TRBJ1-6; tentative D call: TRBD1 (5 bases). CDR3 length: 14 amino acids. The germline V gene encodes CDR1 LNHDA and CDR2 SQIVND (reference sequence). V lost 4 bases and J lost 6, with 10 bases in between. CDR3 bases: TGTGCCAGTAGTACCGGGACGGTTAATTCACCCCTCCACTTT. Amino acids: CASSTGTVNSPLHF.

The chain employs TRBV11-2 and TRBJ2-7; possible D gene TRBD2, 6 bases. Germline CDR1 is SGHAT and CDR2 is FQNNGV. V was shortened by 6 bases and J by 5 bases, with 20 bases between the two germline ends. The CDR3 is made up of 15 amino acids. CDR3 DNA: TGTGCCAGCAGGCTCCCGGGACTCCGGACTAACGAGCAGTACTTC. Translating gives CASRLPGLRTNEQYF.

This clonotype was counted only a few times. The chain is built from TRBV7-3 and TRBJ1-1; D is unclear. CDR1 and CDR2 from the germline V gene are SGHTA and FQGTGA. CDR3 size: 13 residues. V gave up 5 bases and J gave up 0 bases, with 7 bases separating them. The CDR3 nucleotides are TGTGCCAGCAGCCCGAGGATGAACACTGAAGCTTTCTTT. This gives the protein CASSPRMNTEAFF.

This chain uses TRBV10-3 with TRBJ2-1; 9 bases are a match to TRBD1. V shed 6 bases and J 4 bases; nucleotides not matched to a gene: 7. The germline V gene has CDR1 ENHRY and CDR2 SYGVKD. The CDR3 runs to 15 residues. Here the CDR3 DNA reads TGTGCCATCAGAGATACCGGGACAGGGTACAATGAGCAGTTCTTC. This translates into CAIRDTGTGYNEQFF.

In its sample, this clonotype was seen a few times. The chain uses TRBV12-3 or TRBV12-4 and TRBJ1-1; D not resolved. The germline V and J ends were trimmed by 8 bases and 6 bases, with 10 bases remaining between them. This CDR3 region has 11 residues. The CDR3 nucleotides read TGTGCCAGCCGGAGCGGGCCTGAAGCTTTCTTT. This encodes CASRSGPEAFF.

The table lists this clonotype with a few counts. The chain links TRBV7-9 to TRBJ1-2, with D possibly matching TRBD1 (5 bases). Germline V gene sequence: CDR1 SEHNR, CDR2 FQNEAQ (reference sequence). The CDR3 runs to 13 residues. Trimming stripped 5 bases from V and 3 bases from J, with 10 bases between. The CDR3 region has the DNA TGTGCCAGCAGCCAGGACAACCACTATGGCTACACCTTC. This encodes CASSQDNHYGYTF.

This chain joins TRBV25-1 and TRBJ1-5; tentative D call: TRBD1 (5 bases). The germline V gene encodes CDR1 MGHDK and CDR2 SYGVNS. Trimming cost V 8 bases and J 16 bases, with 24 bases left between them. This CDR3 contains 13 residues. The CDR3 sequence is CASSPAGSPAFHF. The CDR3 DNA reads TGTGCCAGCTCCCCGGCAGGGTCCCCAGCTTTCCATTTT.

V usage is TRBV19 and J usage is TRBJ1-5, with D possibly matching TRBD1 (5 bases). The CDR3 has 16 residues. Germline V CDR1 and CDR2: LNHDA, SQIVND (reference sequence). The V and J ends lost 4 bases and 9 bases respectively, with 22 bases between them. CDR3 nucleotide sequence: TGTGCCAGTAGTACCAGTGGTACAGGCGCCGGTTGGCCCCAGCATTTT. Residues: CASSTSGTGAGWPQHF.

In its sample, this clonotype was seen many times. The V gene is TRBV20-1, the J gene TRBJ1-3; D remains ambiguous. V lost 1 base to trimming and J lost 1 base, with 5 bases between them. From germline, CDR1 is DFQATT and CDR2 SNEGSKA (reference sequence). The CDR3 consists of 13 residues. This chain's CDR3 is CSARGISGNTIYF. DNA for the CDR3: TGCAGTGCTAGAGGAATTTCTGGAAACACCATATATTTT.

This clonotype was counted between two and nine times. Here the CDR3 reads CASSYPGQVNGELFF. DNA of the CDR3: TGTGCCAGCAGTTACCCAGGACAGGTGAACGGGGAGCTGTTTTTT. The chain carries TRBV6-6 and TRBJ2-2; 7 bases agree with TRBD1. CDR3 length: 15 amino acids. After removal of 2 bases from V and 7 bases from J, the junction contained 7 bases not matched to a gene. CDR1 and CDR2 from the germline V gene are MNHNY and SVGAGI (reference sequence).

This clonotype has only a few counts. The rearrangement uses TRBV28 and TRBJ1-2; D gene unclear. The CDR3 loop spans 11 amino acids. V was shortened by 10 bases and J by 4 bases, with 10 bases between the two germline ends. Germline V gives CDR1 MDHEN, CDR2 SYDVKM. The CDR3 protein is CATTLSYGYTF. Here the CDR3 DNA reads TGTGCCACCACTCTGAGCTATGGCTACACCTTC.

As concerns this clonotype: Its ends do not fully match the called genes, so a read error is possible. This rearrangement joins TRBV4-1 to TRBJ2-7, with D hard to call. Germline V gene sequence: CDR1 MGHRA, CDR2 YSYEKL. The CDR3 runs 14 residues. The CDR3 nucleotides are TGCGCCAGCAGCCAAGATCTTTCCGCGTACCCCGGGTCCTTC. The encoded protein is CASSQDLSAYPGSF.

This clonotype was recorded at least ten times. This chain connects TRBV6-1 to TRBJ1-1, with D tentatively TRBD1 (6 bases). There are 13 residues in the CDR3. The V end lost 3 bases, the J end lost 9 bases, and 14 bases lay between the germline ends. Looked up from germline, CDR1 is MNHNS and CDR2 is SASEGT. The CDR3 DNA reads as TGTGCCAGCAGTGACTCAGGGGTCGCGAAAGCTTTCTTT. Translation: CASSDSGVAKAFF.

This clonotype appeared a few times. The chain uses TRBV6-2 or TRBV6-3 and TRBJ1-1, with D hard to call. The CDR3 is 16 amino acids. From germline, CDR1 is MNHEY and CDR2 SVGEGT. V lost 2 bases to trimming and J lost 0 bases, with 13 bases between them. The CDR3 DNA reads TGTGCCAGCAGTTACAGATACCCAGGCATGAACACTGAAGCTTTCTTT. Its translation: CASSYRYPGMNTEAFF.

This clonotype has ten or more counts. The rearrangement uses TRBV7-3 and TRBJ2-1; the match to TRBD2 covers 13 bases. Looked up from germline, CDR1 is SGHTA and CDR2 is FQGTGA. Trimming took 2 bases from V and 10 from J; bases not matched to a gene: 8. The CDR3 runs to 16 residues. In DNA form, the CDR3 reads TGTGCCAGCAGCTTAGGACTAGCGGGAGCCTCTGTCGAGCAGTTCTTC. This encodes CASSLGLAGASVEQFF.

This clonotype was recorded many times. This chain uses TRBV7-2 with TRBJ1-2, with 7 bases fitting TRBD1. This CDR3 has 15 amino acids. Germline loops: CDR1 SGHTA, CDR2 FQGNSA. The junction had 9 bases not matched to a gene; V was cut back by 0 bases and J by 8 bases. The CDR3 loop reads CASSLAPRQGEGYTF. For the CDR3, the DNA is TGTGCCAGCAGCTTAGCCCCCCGACAGGGTGAAGGCTACACCTTC.

The genes are TRBV28 and TRBJ2-7; D gene unclear. V lost 2 bases to trimming and J lost 6 bases, with 29 bases between them. The CDR3 has 19 amino acids. Germline-derived CDR1 and CDR2 are MDHEN and SYDVKM. This chain's CDR3 is CASSLVWLGSVFGSGEQYF. Here the CDR3 DNA reads TGTGCCAGCAGTTTAGTTTGGCTCGGGTCTGTGTTCGGGTCTGGCGAGCAGTACTTC.

This clonotype was recorded many times. The CDR3 sequence is CASSVRLAGEQYF. The DNA for the CDR3 is TGTGCCAGCAGCGTAAGACTAGCGGGAGAGCAGTACTTC. The chain has TRBV7-9 and TRBJ2-7, with 11 bases lining up with TRBD2. CDR3 length: 13 residues. Germline V gives CDR1 SEHNR, CDR2 FQNEAQ (reference sequence). The ends lost 5 bases at V and 7 bases at J; junction bases unmatched: 4.